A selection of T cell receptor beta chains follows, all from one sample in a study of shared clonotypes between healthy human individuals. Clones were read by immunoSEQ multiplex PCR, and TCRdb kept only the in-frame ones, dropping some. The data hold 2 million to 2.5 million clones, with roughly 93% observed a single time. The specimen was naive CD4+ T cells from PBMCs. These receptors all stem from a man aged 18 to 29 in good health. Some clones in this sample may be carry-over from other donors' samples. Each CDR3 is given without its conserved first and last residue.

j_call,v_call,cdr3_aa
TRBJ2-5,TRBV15,ATSKSGRQGIETQY
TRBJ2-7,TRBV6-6,ASSYSQSYEQY
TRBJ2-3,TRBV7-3,ASSFGRDTQY
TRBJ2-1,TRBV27,ASSLSLRQSSYNEQF
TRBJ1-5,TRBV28,ASSSPGQPQH
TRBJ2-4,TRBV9,ASSAGVAKNIQY
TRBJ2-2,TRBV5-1,ASSPGTTYTGELF
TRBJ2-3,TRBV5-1,ASSFGPLAGGADTQY
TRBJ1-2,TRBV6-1,ASSVGGTSLFFYGYT
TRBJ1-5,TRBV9,ASSVGGQTNQPQH
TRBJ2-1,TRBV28,ASSTGSRNEQF
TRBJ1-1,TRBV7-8,ASSLRGMNTEAF
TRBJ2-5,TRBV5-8,ASSLPRGLAGGIN
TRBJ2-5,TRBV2,ASSDARGLSRETQY
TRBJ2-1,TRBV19,ASSIGVKGSSYNEQF
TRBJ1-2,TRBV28,ASSLSVLVGYGYT
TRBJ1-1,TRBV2,ASKRGAMGSEAF